This T cell receptor beta chain appears in the sequencing data of a study of T-cell memory formation after mild COVID-19 (dated by TCRdb to the early 2020s). About the investigation overall: TCR sequence clusters from the two donors were found to be largely donor specific. Longitudinal TCRalpha and TCRbeta repertoire sequencing tracked T-cell clones expanding and contracting after mild COVID-19 in a couple of donors. The cohort comprised two young, previously healthy adult volunteers, one female and one male.

TCRdb lists the instrument as Illumina NovaSeq 6000. Using 5'RACE with constant-segment primers, TCRalpha and TCRbeta cDNA libraries were constructed, with sample barcodes and unique molecular identifiers added in the process. RNA was extracted from every sample with Trizol reagent. Amplification of the libraries took two PCR steps, and the second step added a second sample barcode plus Illumina TruSeq adapters. Libraries were sequenced on an Illumina NovaSeq with 2 x 150 bp paired-end reads. Per the original workflow: Reads were demultiplexed and collapsed into UMI-guided consensus sequences with migec v1.2.7. Using mixcr v2.1.11, UMI consensuses were aligned to TRA and TRB V and J templates and then assembled into clonotypes. Expanded or contracted clonotypes were those called significant by both edgeR and NoisET, with noise models trained on biological replicates. For edgeR calls, a false discovery rate-adjusted p below 0.01 and a log2 fold-change threshold of 1 were applied. As an exploratory analysis of dynamics, max-normalized trajectories of the 1000 most abundant clonotypes were examined with PCA combined with hierarchical clustering. Separately sequenced CD4+ and CD8+ repertoires were used to assign the CD4 or CD8 phenotype of responding clones. TCRdb trimmed public reads at Q25 via fastp, called clones via MiXCR and kept in-frame beta chains. Each entry merges the rows of one CDR3 protein and shows their most common DNA and genes. TCRdb, rather than the study authors, made the V and J calls. The sample table contains hundreds of thousands of distinct CDR3 sequences; only one count was recorded for approximately 20% of them. Under 15% of the sample goes to the ten largest clones.

The V and J ends are trimmed by 0 bases and 8 bases, leaving 11 bases between them. CDR1 and CDR2 are drawn from the germline V gene (reference sequence): DFQATT, SNEGSKA. CDR3 length: 13 amino acids, cysteine to phenylalanine. The CDR3 DNA has 39 bases and is translated from base 1. The study at large found these results: From day 15 to 85, contracting clones showed balanced CD4/CD8 phenotypes, whereas a second wave of clones that expanded from day 15 to 37 leaned towards CD4+. Some responding clones were found in pre-infection memory, which suggests that pre-existing cross-reactive memory T cells took part in the SARS-CoV-2 response. The study included only a couple of mild cases, and larger cohorts that include severe cases with pre-infection samples were judged to be necessary. SARS-CoV-2 specificity was not confirmed for the second-wave clones peaking on day 37. Contracting CD4+ clones were located mainly in the CM and EM memory subsets, whereas CD8+ clones were found to be enriched in EMRA.

Details on this clonotype: Its antigen is currently not known. Base qualities were left out, and no much larger clone turns up one base away.

Ficoll-Paque density gradient centrifugation was the method used to isolate PBMCs. The chain was built from TRBV20-1 and TRBJ2-1; the D call is tentative, TRBD1 or TRBD2, as each matches 5 bases. The sample was PBMCs or a T cell subset sorted from them (not recorded which). The receptor comes from an adult woman who had mild COVID-19 (a few samples of this study predate the infection). The sample titles of this study are shuffled in the database, so cell type and time point are left out; the donor was told from shared clones. The nucleotide sequence reads as follows: TGCAGTGCTAGAGAGGGACCTGACCATGAGCAGTTCTTC. It encodes CSAREGPDHEQFF.